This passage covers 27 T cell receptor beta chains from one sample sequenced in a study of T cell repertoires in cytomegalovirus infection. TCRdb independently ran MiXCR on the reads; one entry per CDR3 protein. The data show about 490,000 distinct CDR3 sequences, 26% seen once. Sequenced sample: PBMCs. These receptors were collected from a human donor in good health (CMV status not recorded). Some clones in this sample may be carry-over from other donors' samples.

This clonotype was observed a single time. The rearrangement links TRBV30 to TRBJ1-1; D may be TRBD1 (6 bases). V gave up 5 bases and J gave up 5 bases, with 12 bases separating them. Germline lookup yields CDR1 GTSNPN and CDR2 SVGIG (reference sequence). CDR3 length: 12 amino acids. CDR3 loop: CAWVQGGTEAFF. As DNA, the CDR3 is TGTGCCTGGGTACAGGGTGGGACTGAAGCTTTCTTT.

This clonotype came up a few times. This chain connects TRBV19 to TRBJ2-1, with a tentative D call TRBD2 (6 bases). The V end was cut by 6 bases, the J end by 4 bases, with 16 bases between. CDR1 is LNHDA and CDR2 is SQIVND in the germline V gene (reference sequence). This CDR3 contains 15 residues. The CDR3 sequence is CASRVAEGGYNEQFF. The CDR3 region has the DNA TGTGCCAGTAGGGTCGCTGAAGGAGGGTACAATGAGCAGTTCTTC.

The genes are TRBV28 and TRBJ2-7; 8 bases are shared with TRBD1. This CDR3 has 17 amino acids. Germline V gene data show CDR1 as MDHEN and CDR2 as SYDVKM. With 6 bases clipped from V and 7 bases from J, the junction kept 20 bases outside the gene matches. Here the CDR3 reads CASSPGQGPLLLREQYV. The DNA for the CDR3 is TGTGCCAGCAGCCCTGGACAGGGTCCCCTTTTATTGAGAGAGCAGTACGTC.

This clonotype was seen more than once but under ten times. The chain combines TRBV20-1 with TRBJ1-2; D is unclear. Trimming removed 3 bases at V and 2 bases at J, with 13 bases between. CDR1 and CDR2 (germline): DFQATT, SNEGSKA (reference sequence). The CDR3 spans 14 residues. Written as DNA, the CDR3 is TGCAGTGCTAGTCGGGCAGAGCGAAACTATGGCTACACCTTC. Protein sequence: CSASRAERNYGYTF.

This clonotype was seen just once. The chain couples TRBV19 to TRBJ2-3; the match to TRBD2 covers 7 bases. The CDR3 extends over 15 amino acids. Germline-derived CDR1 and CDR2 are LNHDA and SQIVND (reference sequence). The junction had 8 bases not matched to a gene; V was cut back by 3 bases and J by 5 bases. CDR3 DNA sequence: TGTGCCAGTAGTATGAGCGGGAAGGCTCTAGATACGCAGTATTTT. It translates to CASSMSGKALDTQYF.

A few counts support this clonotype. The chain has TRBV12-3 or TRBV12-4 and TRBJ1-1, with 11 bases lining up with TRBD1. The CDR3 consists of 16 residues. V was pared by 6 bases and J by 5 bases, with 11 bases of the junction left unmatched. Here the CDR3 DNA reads TGTGCCAGCAGACCTTATGGACAGGGGGCGAGAACTGAAGCTTTCTTT. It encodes CASRPYGQGARTEAFF.

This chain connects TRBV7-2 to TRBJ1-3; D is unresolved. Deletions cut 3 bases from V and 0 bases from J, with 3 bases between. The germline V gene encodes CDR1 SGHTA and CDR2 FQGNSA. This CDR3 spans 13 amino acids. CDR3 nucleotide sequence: TGTGCCAGCAGCTTCTTCTCTGGAAACACCATATATTTT. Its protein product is CASSFFSGNTIYF. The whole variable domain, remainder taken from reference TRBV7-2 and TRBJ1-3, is GAGVSQSPSNKVTEKGKDVELRCDPISGHTALYWYRQSLGQGLEFLIYFQGNSAPDKSGLPSDRFSAERTGGSVSTLTIQRTQQEDSAVYLCASSFFSGNTIYFGEGSWLTVV.

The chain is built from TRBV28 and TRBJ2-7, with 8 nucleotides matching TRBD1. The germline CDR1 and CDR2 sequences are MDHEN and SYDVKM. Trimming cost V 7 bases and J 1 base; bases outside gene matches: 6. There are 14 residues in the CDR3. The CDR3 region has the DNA TGTGCCAGCACCGCGGGACAGGCATCCTACGAGCAGTACTTC. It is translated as CASTAGQASYEQYF.

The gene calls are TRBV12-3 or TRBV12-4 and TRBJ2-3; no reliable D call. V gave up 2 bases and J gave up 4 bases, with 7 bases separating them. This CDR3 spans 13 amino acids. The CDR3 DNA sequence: TGTGCCAGCAGTTTAAACACGCCAGATACGCAGTATTTT. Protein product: CASSLNTPDTQYF.

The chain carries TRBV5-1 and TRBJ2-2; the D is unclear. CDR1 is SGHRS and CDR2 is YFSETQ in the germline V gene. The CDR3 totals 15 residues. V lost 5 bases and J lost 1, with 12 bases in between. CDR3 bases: TGCGCCAGCAGTTCCGGGTGGCAGAACACCGGGGAGCTGTTTTTT. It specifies CASSSGWQNTGELFF.

The CDR3 loop reads CASMDLGQGFPPLHF. The CDR3 DNA reads TGTGCCAGTATGGACTTGGGACAGGGGTTTCCACCCCTCCACTTT. The chain carries TRBV19 and TRBJ1-6, with TRBD1 matching 10 bases. The CDR3 covers 15 residues. Unmatched junction bases numbered 11, after V lost 7 bases and J lost 11 bases. The germline V gene has CDR1 LNHDA and CDR2 SQIVND (reference sequence). The full variable domain, in which reference TRBV19 and TRBJ1-6 provide the parts outside the CDR3, is DGGITQSPKYLFRKEGQNVTLSCEQNLNHDAMYWYRQDPGQGLRLIYYSQIVNDFQKGDIAEGYSVSREKKESFPLTVTSAQKNPTAFYLCASMDLGQGFPPLHFGNGTRLTVT.

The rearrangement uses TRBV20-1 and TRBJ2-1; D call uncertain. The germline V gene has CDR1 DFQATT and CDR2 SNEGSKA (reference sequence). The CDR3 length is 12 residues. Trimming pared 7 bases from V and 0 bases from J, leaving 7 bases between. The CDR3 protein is CSVLGSYNEQFF. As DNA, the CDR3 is TGCAGTGTACTTGGCTCCTACAATGAGCAGTTCTTC.

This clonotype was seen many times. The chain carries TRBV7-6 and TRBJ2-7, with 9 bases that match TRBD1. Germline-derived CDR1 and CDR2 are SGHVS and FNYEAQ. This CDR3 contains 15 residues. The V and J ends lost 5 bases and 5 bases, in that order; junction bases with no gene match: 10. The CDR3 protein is CASSPTLQGADEQYF. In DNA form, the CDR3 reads TGTGCCAGCAGCCCGACCCTACAGGGGGCCGACGAGCAGTACTTC. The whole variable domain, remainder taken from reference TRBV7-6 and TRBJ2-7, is GAGVSQSPRYKVTKRGQDVALRCDPISGHVSLYWYRQALGQGPEFLTYFNYEAQQDKSGLPNDRFSAERPEGSISTLTIQRTEQRDSAMYRCASSPTLQGADEQYFGPGTRLTVT.

In nucleotides, the CDR3 is TGTGCCAGTAGTATGGGGATCCTCCACGCGGACCTATATGGCTACACCTTC. Its translation: CASSMGILHADLYGYTF. This rearrangement joins TRBV19 to TRBJ1-2; D unresolved. CDR3 length equals 17 residues. Germline V gene sequence: CDR1 LNHDA, CDR2 SQIVND (reference sequence). V lost 3 bases and J 5 bases, leaving 22 bases between the germline ends.

The CDR3 sequence: CASSIGGLSTGELFF. As DNA, the CDR3 is TGTGCCAGTAGTATCGGGGGACTCTCCACCGGGGAGCTGTTTTTT. V gene TRBV19 combines with J gene TRBJ2-2; perhaps TRBD2 as D (6 bases). This CDR3 spans 15 amino acids. Germline CDR1 and CDR2: LNHDA and SQIVND (reference sequence). V was pared by 3 bases and J by 4 bases, with 12 bases between.

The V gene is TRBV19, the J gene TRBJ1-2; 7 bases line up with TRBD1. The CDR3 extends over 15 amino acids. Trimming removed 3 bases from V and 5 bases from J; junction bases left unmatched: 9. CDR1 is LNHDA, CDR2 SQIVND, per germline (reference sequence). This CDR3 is CASSIFDRVGYGYTF. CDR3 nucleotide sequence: TGTGCCAGTAGTATCTTCGACAGGGTGGGGTATGGCTACACCTTC.

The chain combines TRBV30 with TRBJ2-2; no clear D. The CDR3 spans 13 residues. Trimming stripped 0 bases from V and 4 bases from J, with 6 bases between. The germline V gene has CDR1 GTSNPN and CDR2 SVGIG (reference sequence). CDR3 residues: CAWSVGFTGELFF. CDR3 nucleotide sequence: TGTGCCTGGAGTGTCGGGTTCACCGGGGAGCTGTTTTTT.

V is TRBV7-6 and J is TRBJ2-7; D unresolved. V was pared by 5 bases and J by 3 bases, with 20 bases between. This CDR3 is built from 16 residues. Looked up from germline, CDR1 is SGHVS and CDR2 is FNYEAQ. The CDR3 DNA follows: TGTGCCAGCAGCCCTATGACCGGGCTCCAATACTACGAGCAGTACTTC. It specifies CASSPMTGLQYYEQYF.

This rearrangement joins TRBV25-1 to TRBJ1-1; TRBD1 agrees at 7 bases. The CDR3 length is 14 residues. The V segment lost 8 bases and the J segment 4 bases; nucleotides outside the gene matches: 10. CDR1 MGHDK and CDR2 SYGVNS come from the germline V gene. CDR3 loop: CASHPRGVGTEAFF. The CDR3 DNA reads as TGTGCCAGCCACCCCAGGGGGGTAGGCACTGAAGCTTTCTTT.

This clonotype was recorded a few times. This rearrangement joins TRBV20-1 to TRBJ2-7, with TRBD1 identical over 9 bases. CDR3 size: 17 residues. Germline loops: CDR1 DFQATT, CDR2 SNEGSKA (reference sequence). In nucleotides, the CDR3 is TGCTCACAAGGGACAGGGAGGTTCGGCGGGTTAATTTCCGAGCAGTACGTC. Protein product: CSQGTGRFGGLISEQYV.

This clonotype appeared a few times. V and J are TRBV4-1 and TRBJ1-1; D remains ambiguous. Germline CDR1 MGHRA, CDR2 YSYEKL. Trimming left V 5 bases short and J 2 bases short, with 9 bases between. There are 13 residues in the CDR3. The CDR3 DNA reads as TGCGCCAGCAGCTCTCGCCTAAACACTGAAGCTTTCTTT. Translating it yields CASSSRLNTEAFF.

The CDR3 DNA reads TGTGCCAGTAGTCTGGACTATGGGGAGCTGTTTTTT. This sequence encodes CASSLDYGELFF. This chain uses TRBV19 with TRBJ2-2; perhaps TRBD2 as D (6 bases). This CDR3 contains 12 residues. Deletions cut 5 bases from V and 8 bases from J, with 9 bases between. The germline V gene has CDR1 LNHDA and CDR2 SQIVND (reference sequence).

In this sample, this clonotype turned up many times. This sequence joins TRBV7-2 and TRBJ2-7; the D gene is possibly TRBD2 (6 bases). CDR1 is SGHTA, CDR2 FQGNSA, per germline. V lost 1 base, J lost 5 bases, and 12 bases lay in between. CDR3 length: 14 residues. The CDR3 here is CASSLGQGGHEQYF. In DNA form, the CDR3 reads TGTGCCAGCAGCTTAGGCCAAGGAGGGCACGAGCAGTACTTC.

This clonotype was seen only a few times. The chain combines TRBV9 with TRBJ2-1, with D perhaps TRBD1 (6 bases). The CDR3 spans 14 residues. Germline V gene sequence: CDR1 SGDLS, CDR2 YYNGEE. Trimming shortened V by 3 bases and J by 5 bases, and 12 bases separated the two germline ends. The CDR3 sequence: CASSETGRHNEQFF. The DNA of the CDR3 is TGTGCCAGCAGCGAGACAGGAAGGCACAATGAGCAGTTCTTC. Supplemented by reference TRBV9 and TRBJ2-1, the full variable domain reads DSGVTQTPKHLITATGQRVTLRCSPRSGDLSVYWYQQSLDQGLQFLIQYYNGEERAKGNILERFSAQQFPDLHSELNLSSLELGDSALYFCASSETGRHNEQFFGPGTRLTVL.

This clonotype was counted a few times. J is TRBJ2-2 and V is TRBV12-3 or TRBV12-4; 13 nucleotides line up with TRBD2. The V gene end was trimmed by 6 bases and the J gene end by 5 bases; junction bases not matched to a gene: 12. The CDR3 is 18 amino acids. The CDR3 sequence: CASRPGLAGAWGTGELFF. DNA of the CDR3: TGTGCCAGCAGACCTGGACTAGCGGGAGCTTGGGGAACCGGGGAGCTGTTTTTT.

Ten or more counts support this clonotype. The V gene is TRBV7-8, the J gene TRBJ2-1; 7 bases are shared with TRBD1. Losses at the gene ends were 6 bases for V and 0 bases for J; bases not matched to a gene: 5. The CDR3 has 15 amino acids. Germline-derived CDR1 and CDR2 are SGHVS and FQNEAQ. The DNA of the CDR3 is TGTGCCAGCAGAAGACAGGGCAGCTCCTACAATGAGCAGTTCTTC. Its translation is CASRRQGSSYNEQFF.

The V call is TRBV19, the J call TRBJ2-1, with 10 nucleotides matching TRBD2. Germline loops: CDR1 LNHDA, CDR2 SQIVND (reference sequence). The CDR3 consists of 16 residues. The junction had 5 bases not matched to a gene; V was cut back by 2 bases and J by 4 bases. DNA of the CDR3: TGTGCCAGTAGTATATATAGCGGGGGGCAATACAATGAGCAGTTCTTC. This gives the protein CASSIYSGGQYNEQFF. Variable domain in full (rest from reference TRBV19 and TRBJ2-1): DGGITQSPKYLFRKEGQNVTLSCEQNLNHDAMYWYRQDPGQGLRLIYYSQIVNDFQKGDIAEGYSVSREKKESFPLTVTSAQKNPTAFYLCASSIYSGGQYNEQFFGPGTRLTVL.